This T cell receptor beta chain was sequenced for a study of blood T cell repertoires in COVID-19 (TCRdb year 2020). Study-wide context: Samples from collaborators originated in the United States, Italy and Spain and spanned both the acute and convalescent phases of COVID-19. The prospective study material was composed of cDNA or gDNA derived from T cells, B-cell-depleted T cells, or PBMCs. Subjects who had been exposed to COVID-19, were actively infected with it, or had recovered from it provided the deeply sampled blood TCRbeta repertoires that made up the dataset. The repertoires were made available in a free public database intended to serve as a resource for research on the immune response to SARS-CoV-2. The samples were drawn from the first 160 participants of the ongoing ImmuneRACE study and from 1,254 subjects provided by 6 global collaborators. A de-identified subject ID, COVID-19 status, age in years and sex were almost always included in the sample metadata. Where available, HLA class I and class II types were obtained from metadata supplied by the sample provider rather than from assay-based typing. Overall study results and their limits: The amount of clinical and demographic metadata varied by source and participant and was provided uncurated.

A second Seattle source provided samples from volunteer blood donors who had recovered from COVID-19. Collaborating institutions collected whole blood in K2EDTA tubes following their own protocols. For TCRbeta analysis, collaborators shipped samples as frozen whole blood, isolated PBMCs, or DNA extracted from either of those sample types. V lost 4 bases and J lost 2 bases, and the count of bases not matched to a germline gene is 6. The CDR3 covers 15 residues, taking in both the cysteine and the phenylalanine. The DNA shown is the 45-base CDR3, in frame from base 1. Looking up the germline V gene (reference sequence) yields CDR1 LNHDA and CDR2 SQIVND. Comment on this clone: Its cognate antigen has yet to be identified. No much larger clonotype is one base removed from it; base qualities were not supplied.

TCRbeta CDR3 regions were amplified from genomic DNA by means of the immunoSEQ Assay, a bias-controlled multiplex PCR. Concerning the study's data processing: Nucleated cell counts per sample were estimated from amplification of reference gene primers within the assay. Sequence reads were collapsed and filtered to measure the absolute abundance of every unique TCRbeta CDR3 rearrangement. Productive Simpson clonality was computed per sample as the square root of Simpson's diversity index over productive rearrangements. Held by TCRdb, this immuneACCESS table contains in-frame sequences only and omits some clones. Under half of the omission traces to an unresolved V gene where checked; the cause of the rest is unknown. V, J and clone size are those of that table, while D and trimming were read from the DNA. The sample table holds some 260,000 clones, of which over 75% were seen once. Jointly, the top ten make up 2.1% of the sample.

The sequencing sample was made of peripheral blood. This sequence was found in a woman aged 40 to 50 who had recovered from COVID-19. The V and J genes are TRBV19 and TRBJ2-3, and 7 bases in between align with TRBD2. The nucleotide sequence reads as follows: TGTGCCAGTAGTAGTGCTAGCGGCTACACAGATACGCAGTATTTT. Its coded protein is CASSSASGYTDTQYF.